The present T cell receptor (beta chain) was sequenced within a study of a mutant IDH1 vaccine in newly diagnosed glioma. Study background: The start of vaccination came 4-6 weeks after radiotherapy alone, or with temozolomide cycles. Those enrolled had earlier been treated with radiotherapy, temozolomide, or both, mostly both.

Time point in this sample: week 47, end of study. Topical imiquimod accompanied each vaccine dose, which consisted of 300 ug of mutant IDH1 20-mer peptide. Patients in the study were vaccinated eight times, receiving shots in weeks 1, 3, 5, 7, 11, 15, 19 and 23. Sequenced by immunoSEQ multiplex PCR; TCRdb stores in-frame clones only, minus some. This sample has tens of thousands of clones, with 80% to 90% found just once. This CDR3 is 14 amino acids long. Germline CDR1 SGHAT, CDR2 FQNNGV. Trimming pared 1 base from V and 4 bases from J, leaving 11 bases between. In the case of this clone: The target antigen is unknown.

The V gene is TRBV11-2, the J gene TRBJ2-7; D may correspond to TRBD1 or TRBD2 (7 bases each). The sequence was collected from a man in his forties with glioma. The specimen was PBMCs, collected from a glioma patient whose treatment included an IDH1 peptide vaccine. CDR3 region: CASSLGEGAYEQYF. The CDR3 bases are TGTGCCAGCAGCTTAGGGGAGGGGGCTTACGAGCAGTACTTC. The full variable domain, its missing parts supplied by reference TRBV11-2 and TRBJ2-7, is EAGVAQSPRYKIIEKRQSVAFWCNPISGHATLYWYQQILGQGPKLLIQFQNNGVVDDSQLPKDRFSAERLKGVDSTLKIQPAKLEDSAVYLCASSLGEGAYEQYFGPGTRLTVT.